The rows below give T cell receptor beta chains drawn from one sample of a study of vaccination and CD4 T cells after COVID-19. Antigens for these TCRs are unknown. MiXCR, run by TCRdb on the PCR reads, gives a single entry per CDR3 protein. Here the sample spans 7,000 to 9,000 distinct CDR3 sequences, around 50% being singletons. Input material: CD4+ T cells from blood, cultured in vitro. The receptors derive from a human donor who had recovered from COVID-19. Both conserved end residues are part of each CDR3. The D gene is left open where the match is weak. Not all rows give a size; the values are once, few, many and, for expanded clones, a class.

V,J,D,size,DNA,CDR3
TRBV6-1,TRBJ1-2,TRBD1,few,TGTGCCAGCACCAAGGACAGGGTGGGAGGCTACACCTTC,CASTKDRVGGYTF
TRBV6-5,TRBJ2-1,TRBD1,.,TGTGCCAGCAGTTTCCCCTACAATTCCGGGACAGGGGCCTACAATGAGCAGTTCTTC,CASSFPYNSGTGAYNEQFF
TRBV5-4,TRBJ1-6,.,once,TGTGCCAGCAGCCCCGCTTGGGGCCTGATCAATTCACCCCTCCACTTT,CASSPAWGLINSPLHF
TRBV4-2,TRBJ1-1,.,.,TGTGCCAGCAGCGACCGATCAGTGAACACTGAAGCTTTCTTT,CASSDRSVNTEAFF
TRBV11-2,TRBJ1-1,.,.,TGTGCCAGCAGCCCCCTCCGGGGGGCCACTGAAGCTTTCTTT,CASSPLRGATEAFF
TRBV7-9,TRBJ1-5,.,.,TGTGCCAGCAGCTTATCAGCCCGGCCCGGACCCAGATATAGCAATCAGCCCCAGCATTTT,CASSLSARPGPRYSNQPQHF
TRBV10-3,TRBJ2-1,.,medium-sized,TGTGCCATCAGCCCTACGGCCTCCTACAATGAGCAGTTCTTC,CAISPTASYNEQFF
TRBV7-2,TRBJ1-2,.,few,TGTGCCAGCAGCTTAGGGGGCGCGTCTCGGGGCTACACCTTC,CASSLGGASRGYTF
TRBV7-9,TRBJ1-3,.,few,TGTGCCAGCAGCCCAAGGGATACAGGGCAGGGAAACACCATATATTTT,CASSPRDTGQGNTIYF
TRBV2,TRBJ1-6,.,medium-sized,TGTGCCAGCAGTGAGGGCAGAATTAATTCACCCCTCCACTTT,CASSEGRINSPLHF
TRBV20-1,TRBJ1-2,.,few,TGCAGTGCTAGAAGAACACTCGGAGATGGCTACACCTTC,CSARRTLGDGYTF
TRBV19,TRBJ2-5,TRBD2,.,TGTGCCAGTAGTATAGGCCCGGGAGGACCGAAGGGCGGGACCCAGTACTTC,CASSIGPGGPKGGTQYF
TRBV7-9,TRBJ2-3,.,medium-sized,TGTGCCAGCCCCGGAGCGACTAACCCGAGCACAGATACGCAGTATTTT,CASPGATNPSTDTQYF
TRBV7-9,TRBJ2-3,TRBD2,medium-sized,TGTGCCCTATCGGGCGGGAGTACAGATACGCAGTATTTT,CALSGGSTDTQYF
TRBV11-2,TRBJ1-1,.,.,TGTGCCAGCAGCTTTCAGGGGAACACTGAAGCTTTCTTT,CASSFQGNTEAFF
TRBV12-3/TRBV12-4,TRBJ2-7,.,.,TGTGCCAGCAGTTTATACAGTAGGTCTGCGGAAGCCTACGAGCAGTACTTC,CASSLYSRSAEAYEQYF
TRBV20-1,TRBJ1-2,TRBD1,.,TGCAGTGCTCGTGGACAGGAGGGCTACACCTTC,CSARGQEGYTF
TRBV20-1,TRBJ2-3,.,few,TGCAGTGCTCTGCGGGGGCCTCAGACAGATACGCAGTATTTT,CSALRGPQTDTQYF
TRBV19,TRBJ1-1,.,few,TGTGCCAGTACTATAATAACCGGGACTGAAGCTTTCTTT,CASTIITGTEAFF
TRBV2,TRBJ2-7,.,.,TGTGCCAGCAGTGAACGCACCTCCTACGAGCAGTACTTC,CASSERTSYEQYF
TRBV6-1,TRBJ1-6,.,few,TGTGCCACAGGACAGAGCTCCTATAATTCACCCCTCCACTTT,CATGQSSYNSPLHF
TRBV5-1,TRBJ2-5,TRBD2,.,TGCGCCAGCAGCCCTTCCCGCAGCGGGGGTACACAAGAGACCCAGTACTTC,CASSPSRSGGTQETQYF
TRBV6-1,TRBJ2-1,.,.,TGTGCCAGCATGGCCTTTGGGGCTTCGGGGAATGAGCAGTTCTTC,CASMAFGASGNEQFF
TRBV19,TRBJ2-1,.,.,TGTGCCAGTAGTATGCAGGCAACCTACAATGAGCAGTTCTTC,CASSMQATYNEQFF
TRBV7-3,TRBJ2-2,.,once,TGTGCCAGCAGCTTATACGGGTCGAACACCGGGGAGCTGTTTTTT,CASSLYGSNTGELFF
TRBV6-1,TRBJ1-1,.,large,TGTGCCAGCCAAATCTATCAGATGAACACTGAAGCTTTCTTT,CASQIYQMNTEAFF
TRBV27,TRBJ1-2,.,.,TGTGCCAGCAGTTTCATCGACAGGCCTAACTATGGCTACACCTTC,CASSFIDRPNYGYTF
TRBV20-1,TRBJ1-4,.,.,TGCAGTGCTAGAGCGTCAGGCAGTAATGAAAAACTGTTTTTT,CSARASGSNEKLFF
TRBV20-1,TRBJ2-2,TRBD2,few,TGCAGTGCTAGAGATAGCGGGGTTTCGGGTACCGGGGAGCTGTTTTTT,CSARDSGVSGTGELFF
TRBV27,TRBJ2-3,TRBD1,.,TGTGCCAGCAGTTGGGGACAGAGCACAGATACGCAGTATTTT,CASSWGQSTDTQYF
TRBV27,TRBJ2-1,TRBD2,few,TGTGCCAGCAGCACAGGATTGACTAGCGGGAACAATGAGCAGTTCTTC,CASSTGLTSGNNEQFF
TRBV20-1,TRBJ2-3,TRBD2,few,TGCAGTGCTCACGACCAGCGGGGCTCAGATACGCAGTATTTT,CSAHDQRGSDTQYF
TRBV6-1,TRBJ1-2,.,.,TGTGCCAGCAGTAACCCACAGGGCTATGGCTACACCTTC,CASSNPQGYGYTF
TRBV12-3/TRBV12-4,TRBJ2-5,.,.,TGTGCCAGCAGTCTTACGGAGGGTACGTTCGAGACCCAGTACTTC,CASSLTEGTFETQYF
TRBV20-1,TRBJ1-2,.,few,TGCAGTGCTAGTCAAGGATATAATGGCTACACCTTC,CSASQGYNGYTF
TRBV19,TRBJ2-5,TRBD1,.,TGTGCCAGTAGTAGATTCGGGACAGGGTACCAAGAGACCCAGTACTTC,CASSRFGTGYQETQYF
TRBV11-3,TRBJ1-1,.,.,TGTGCCAGCAGCTTAGGGGGGAACACTGAAGCTTTCTTT,CASSLGGNTEAFF
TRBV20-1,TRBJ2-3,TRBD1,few,TGCAGTGCTAGAGATGGGACAGGCACAGATACGCAGTATTTT,CSARDGTGTDTQYF